This T cell receptor beta chain was observed in a study of blood T cell repertoires in COVID-19. Original processing notes: Nucleated cell counts were estimated from reference gene primer amplification. The protocol was immunoSEQ multiplex PCR, while the TCRdb copy is restricted to in-frame clones and leaves out a portion. V and J calls and clone size are given by that table; D and trimming were obtained from the DNA. The repertoire holds 200,000 to 250,000 clones, with around nine tenths as singletons. The CDR3 contains 15 residues. The ends were cut back, 5 bases at V and 0 bases at J, with 14 bases in the middle. Germline values: CDR1 LNHDA, CDR2 SQIVND (reference sequence).

This chain links TRBV19 with TRBJ2-7, with D perhaps TRBD2 (5 bases). Sequences were obtained from peripheral blood. The TCR originated in a woman aged 55 to 70 with acute or convalescent COVID-19. CDR3 DNA sequence: TGTGCCAGTAGTCCTAGAGGGAGCAACTCCTACGAGCAGTACTTC. Protein sequence: CASSPRGSNSYEQYF.